This T cell receptor beta chain is from a study of shared clonotypes between healthy human individuals. Findings of the study overall: Large sequencing depth failed to make sorted-subset sequencing complete, rarefaction showed.

TCRdb's table, derived via immunoSEQ multiplex PCR, lists solely in-frame clones and lacks some. This table has about 2.3 million clones, roughly 92% appearing once. In regard to this clone: Antigen: not known.

Each of the donors was a healthy adult who was HIV-negative and had not had a recent acute infection or vaccination. Caucasian adults living in Nashville, Tennessee, provided all samples. The CDR3 spans 13 residues. Germline CDR1 reads SGHDN; CDR2 reads FVKESK. Trimming shortened V by 4 bases and J by 7 bases, and 13 bases separated the two germline ends. The V call is TRBV14, the J call TRBJ1-1; D remains ambiguous. This TCR came from a man between 18 and 29 years old in good health. Some clones in this sample may be carry-over from other donors' samples. Sequencing was performed on naive CD4+ T cells from PBMCs. Specified subset: CD45RA+ positively selected. The CDR3 DNA reads as TGTGCCAGCAGCCCCTTAGGAGGGTATGAAGCTTTCTTT. Translation: CASSPLGGYEAFF.